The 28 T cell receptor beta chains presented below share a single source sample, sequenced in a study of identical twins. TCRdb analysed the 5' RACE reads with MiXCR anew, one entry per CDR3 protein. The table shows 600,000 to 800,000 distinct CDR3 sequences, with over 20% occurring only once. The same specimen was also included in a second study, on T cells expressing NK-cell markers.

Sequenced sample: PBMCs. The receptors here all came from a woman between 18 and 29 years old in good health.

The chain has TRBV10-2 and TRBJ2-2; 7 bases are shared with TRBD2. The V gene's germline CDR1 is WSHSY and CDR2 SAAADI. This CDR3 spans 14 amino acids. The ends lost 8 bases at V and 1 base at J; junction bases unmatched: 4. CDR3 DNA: TGCGCCAGCTTAGCGGGTATGAACACCGGGGAGCTGTTTTTT. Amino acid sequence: CASLAGMNTGELFF.

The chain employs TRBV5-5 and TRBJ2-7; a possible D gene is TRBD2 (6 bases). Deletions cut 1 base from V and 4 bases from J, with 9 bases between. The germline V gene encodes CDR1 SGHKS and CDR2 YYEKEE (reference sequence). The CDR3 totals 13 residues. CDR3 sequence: CASSLLEGYEQYF. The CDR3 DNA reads TGTGCCAGCAGCTTGTTGGAGGGGTACGAGCAGTACTTC. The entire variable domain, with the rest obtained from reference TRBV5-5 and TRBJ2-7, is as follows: DAGVTQSPTHLIKTRGQQVTLRCSPISGHKSVSWYQQVLGQGPQFIFQYYEKEERGRGNFPDRFSARQFPNYSSELNVNALLLGDSALYLCASSLLEGYEQYFGPGTRLTVT.

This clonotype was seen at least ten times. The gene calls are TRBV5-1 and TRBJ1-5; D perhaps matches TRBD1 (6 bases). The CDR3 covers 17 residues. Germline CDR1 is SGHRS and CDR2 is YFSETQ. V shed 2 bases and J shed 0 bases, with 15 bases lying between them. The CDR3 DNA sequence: TGCGCCAGCAGCTTTGCGGAGGGGGGTTCTAGCAATCAGCCCCAGCATTTT. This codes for CASSFAEGGSSNQPQHF.

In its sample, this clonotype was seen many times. CDR3 in DNA: TGTGCCAGCAGCGTCCCGGGACTAGCGGACAATGAGCAGTTCTTC. As protein: CASSVPGLADNEQFF. The chain is built from TRBV7-9 and TRBJ2-1, with 11 bases aligning to TRBD2. Per germline, CDR1 SEHNR and CDR2 FQNEAQ (reference sequence). The ends lost 5 bases at V and 5 bases at J; junction bases unmatched: 5. This CDR3 is built from 15 residues.

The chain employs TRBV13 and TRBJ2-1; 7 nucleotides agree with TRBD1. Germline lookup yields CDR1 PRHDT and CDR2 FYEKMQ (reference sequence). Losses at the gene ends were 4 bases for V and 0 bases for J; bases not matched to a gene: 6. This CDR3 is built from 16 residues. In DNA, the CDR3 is TGTGCCAGCAGCTCCGTACAGGGGTCCTCCTACAATGAGCAGTTCTTC. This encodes CASSSVQGSSYNEQFF. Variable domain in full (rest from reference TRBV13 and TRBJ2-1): AAGVIQSPRHLIKEKRETATLKCYPIPRHDTVYWYQQGPGQDPQFLISFYEKMQSDKGSIPDRFSAQQFSDYHSELNMSSLELGDSALYFCASSSVQGSSYNEQFFGPGTRLTVL.

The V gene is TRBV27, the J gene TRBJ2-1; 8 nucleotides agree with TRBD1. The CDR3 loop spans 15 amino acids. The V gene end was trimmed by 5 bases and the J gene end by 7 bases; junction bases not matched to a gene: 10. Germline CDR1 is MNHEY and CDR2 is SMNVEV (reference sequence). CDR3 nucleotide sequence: TGTGCCAGCAGTCCCCGGACAGGGAGTTTTAATGAGCAGTTCTTC. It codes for CASSPRTGSFNEQFF.

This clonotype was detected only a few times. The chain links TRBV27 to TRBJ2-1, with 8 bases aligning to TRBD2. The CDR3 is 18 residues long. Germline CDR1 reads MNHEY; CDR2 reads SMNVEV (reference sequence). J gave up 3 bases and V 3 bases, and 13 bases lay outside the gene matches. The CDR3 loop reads CASSFRWVAGISYNEQFF. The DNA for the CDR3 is TGTGCCAGCAGTTTCCGATGGGTAGCGGGAATTAGCTACAATGAGCAGTTCTTC.

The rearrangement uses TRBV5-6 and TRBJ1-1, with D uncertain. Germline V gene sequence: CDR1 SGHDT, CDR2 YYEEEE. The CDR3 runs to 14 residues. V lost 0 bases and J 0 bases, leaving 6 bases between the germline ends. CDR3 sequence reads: CASSLDLMNTEAFF. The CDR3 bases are TGTGCCAGCAGCTTGGACCTCATGAACACTGAAGCTTTCTTT. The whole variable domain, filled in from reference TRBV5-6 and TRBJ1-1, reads DAGVTQSPTHLIKTRGQQVTLRCSPKSGHDTVSWYQQALGQGPQFIFQYYEEEERQRGNFPDRFSGHQFPNYSSELNVNALLLGDSALYLCASSLDLMNTEAFFGQGTRLTVV.

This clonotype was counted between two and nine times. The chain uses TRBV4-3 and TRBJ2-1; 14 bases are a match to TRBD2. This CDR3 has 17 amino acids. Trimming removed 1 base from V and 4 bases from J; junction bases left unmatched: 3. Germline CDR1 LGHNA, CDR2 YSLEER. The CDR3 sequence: CASSQVGTSGSYNEQFF. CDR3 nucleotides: TGCGCCAGCAGCCAAGTGGGGACTAGCGGGAGTTACAATGAGCAGTTCTTC.

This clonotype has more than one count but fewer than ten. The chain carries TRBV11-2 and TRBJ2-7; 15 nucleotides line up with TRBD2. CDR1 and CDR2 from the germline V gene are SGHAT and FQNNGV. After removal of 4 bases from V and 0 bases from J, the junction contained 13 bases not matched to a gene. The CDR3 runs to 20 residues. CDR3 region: CASSSMGGTSGRTSSYEQYF. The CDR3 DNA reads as TGTGCCAGCAGCTCTATGGGGGGGACTAGCGGGAGGACCAGCTCCTACGAGCAGTACTTC.

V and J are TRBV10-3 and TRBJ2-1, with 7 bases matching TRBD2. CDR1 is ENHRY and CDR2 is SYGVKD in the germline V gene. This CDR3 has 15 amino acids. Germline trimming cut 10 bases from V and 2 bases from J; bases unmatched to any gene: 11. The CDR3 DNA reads TGTGCCACAAGAGTGGGGGGAGGGCCCTACAATGAGCAGTTCTTC. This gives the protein CATRVGGGPYNEQFF.

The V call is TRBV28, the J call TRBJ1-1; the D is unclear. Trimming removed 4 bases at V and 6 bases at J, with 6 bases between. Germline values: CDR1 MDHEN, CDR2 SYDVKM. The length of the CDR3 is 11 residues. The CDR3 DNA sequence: TGTGCCAGCAGTTCCATATCTGAAGCTTTCTTT. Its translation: CASSSISEAFF.

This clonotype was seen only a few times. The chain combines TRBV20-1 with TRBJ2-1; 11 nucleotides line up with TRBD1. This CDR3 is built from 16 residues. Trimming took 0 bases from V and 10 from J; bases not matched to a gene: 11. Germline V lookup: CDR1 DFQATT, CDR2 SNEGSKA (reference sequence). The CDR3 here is CSARDPRTGGRGEQFF. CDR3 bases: TGCAGTGCTAGAGACCCGCGGACAGGGGGCCGGGGGGAGCAGTTCTTC.

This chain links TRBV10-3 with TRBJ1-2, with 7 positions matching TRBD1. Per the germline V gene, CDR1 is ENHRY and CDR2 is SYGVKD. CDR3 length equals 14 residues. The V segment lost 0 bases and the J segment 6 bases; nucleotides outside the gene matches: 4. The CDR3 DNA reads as TGTGCCATCAGTGAGTCGACAGGGACCGATGGCTACACCTTC. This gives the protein CAISESTGTDGYTF.

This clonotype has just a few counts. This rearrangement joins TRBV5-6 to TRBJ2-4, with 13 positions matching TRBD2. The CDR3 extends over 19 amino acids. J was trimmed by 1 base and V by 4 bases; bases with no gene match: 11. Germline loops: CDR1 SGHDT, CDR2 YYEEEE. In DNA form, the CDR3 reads TGTGCCAGCAGCCCGGATACTAGCGGGAGGGCCGCGGCCAAAAACATTCAGTACTTC. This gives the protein CASSPDTSGRAAAKNIQYF.

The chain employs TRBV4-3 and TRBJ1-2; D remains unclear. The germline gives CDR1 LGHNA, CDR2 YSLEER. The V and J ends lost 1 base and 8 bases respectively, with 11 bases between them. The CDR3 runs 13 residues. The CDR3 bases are TGCGCCAGCAGCCAAGGCTGGGATAAAGGCTACACCTTC. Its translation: CASSQGWDKGYTF.

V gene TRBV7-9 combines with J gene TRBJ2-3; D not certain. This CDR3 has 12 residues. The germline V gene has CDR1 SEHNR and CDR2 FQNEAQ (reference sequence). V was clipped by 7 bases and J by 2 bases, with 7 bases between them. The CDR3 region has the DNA TGTGCCAGCATCCCATACACAGATACGCAGTATTTT. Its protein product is CASIPYTDTQYF.

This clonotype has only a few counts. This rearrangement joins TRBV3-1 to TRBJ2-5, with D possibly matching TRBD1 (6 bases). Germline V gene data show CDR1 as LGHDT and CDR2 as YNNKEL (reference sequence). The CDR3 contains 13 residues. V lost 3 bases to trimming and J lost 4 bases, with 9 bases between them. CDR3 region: CASSHRGRETQYF. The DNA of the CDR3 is TGTGCCAGCAGCCACAGGGGAAGAGAGACCCAGTACTTC.

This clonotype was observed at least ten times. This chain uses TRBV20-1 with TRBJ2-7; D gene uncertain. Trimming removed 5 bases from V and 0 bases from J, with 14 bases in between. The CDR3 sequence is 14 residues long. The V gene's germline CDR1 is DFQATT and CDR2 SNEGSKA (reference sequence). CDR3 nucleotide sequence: TGCAGTGCTCCCAGTGGGGTTCGCTCCTACGAGCAGTACTTC. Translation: CSAPSGVRSYEQYF.

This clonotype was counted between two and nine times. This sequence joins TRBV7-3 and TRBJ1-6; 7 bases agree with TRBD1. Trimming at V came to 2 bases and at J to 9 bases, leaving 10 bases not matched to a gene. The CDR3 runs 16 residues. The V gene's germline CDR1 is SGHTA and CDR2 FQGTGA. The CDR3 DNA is TGTGCCAGCAGCTTAGGCTCAGGGACAGCGTTTTCACCCCTCCACTTT. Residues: CASSLGSGTAFSPLHF.

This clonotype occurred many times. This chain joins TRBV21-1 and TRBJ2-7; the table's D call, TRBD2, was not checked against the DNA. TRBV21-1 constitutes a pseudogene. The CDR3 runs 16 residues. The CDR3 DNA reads TGTGCCAGCAGCGACCTGCTAACGGGAGTCAACTACGAGCAGTACTTC. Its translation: CASSDLLTGVNYEQYF.

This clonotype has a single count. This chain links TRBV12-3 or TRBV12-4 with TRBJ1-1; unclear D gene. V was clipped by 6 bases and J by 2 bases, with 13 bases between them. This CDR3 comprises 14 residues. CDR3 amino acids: CASRRRTDNTEAFF. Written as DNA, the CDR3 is TGTGCCAGCAGGAGACGGACGGATAACACTGAAGCTTTCTTT.

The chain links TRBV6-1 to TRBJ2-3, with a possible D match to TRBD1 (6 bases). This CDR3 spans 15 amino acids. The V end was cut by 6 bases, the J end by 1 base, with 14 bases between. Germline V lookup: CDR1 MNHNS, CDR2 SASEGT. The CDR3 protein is CASRPWTARTDTQYF. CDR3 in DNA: TGTGCCAGCAGACCCTGGACAGCGCGCACAGATACGCAGTATTTT.

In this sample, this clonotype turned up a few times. Here the CDR3 DNA reads TGTGCCAGCAGACCCCGACGACTAGCAAATGAGCAGTTCTTC. It codes for CASRPRRLANEQFF. V and J are TRBV7-2 and TRBJ2-1, with 7 nucleotides matching TRBD2. Per germline, CDR1 SGHTA and CDR2 FQGNSA. V lost 6 bases and J lost 7; bases outside the gene matches: 9. The CDR3 has 14 amino acids.

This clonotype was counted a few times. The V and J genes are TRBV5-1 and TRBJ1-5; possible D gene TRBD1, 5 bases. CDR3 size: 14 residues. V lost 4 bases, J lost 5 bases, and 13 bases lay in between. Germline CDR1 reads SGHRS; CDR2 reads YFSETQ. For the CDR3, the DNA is TGCGCCAGCAGCCCGGGGGTCCTGGATCAGCCCCAGCATTTT. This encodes CASSPGVLDQPQHF.

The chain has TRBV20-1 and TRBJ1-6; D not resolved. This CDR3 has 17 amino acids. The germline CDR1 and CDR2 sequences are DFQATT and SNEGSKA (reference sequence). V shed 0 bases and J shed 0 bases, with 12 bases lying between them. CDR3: CSARESGYSSYNSPLHF. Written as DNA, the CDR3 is TGCAGTGCTAGAGAGAGCGGGTACAGCTCCTATAATTCACCCCTCCACTTT.

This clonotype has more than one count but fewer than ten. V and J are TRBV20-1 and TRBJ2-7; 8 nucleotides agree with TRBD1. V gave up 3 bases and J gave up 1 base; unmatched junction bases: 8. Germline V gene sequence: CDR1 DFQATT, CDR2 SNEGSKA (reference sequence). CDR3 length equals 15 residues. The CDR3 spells CSASSGTGRSYEQYF. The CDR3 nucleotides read TGCAGTGCTAGCTCCGGGACAGGACGTTCCTACGAGCAGTACTTC.

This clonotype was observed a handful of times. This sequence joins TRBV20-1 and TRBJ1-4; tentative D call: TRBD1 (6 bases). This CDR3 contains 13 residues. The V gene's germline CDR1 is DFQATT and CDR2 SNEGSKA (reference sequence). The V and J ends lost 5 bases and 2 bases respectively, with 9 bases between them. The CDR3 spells CSARGGTNEKLFF. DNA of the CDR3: TGCAGTGCTCGGGGGGGCACTAATGAAAAACTGTTTTTT.